Listed below are T cell receptor beta chains from one sample, sequenced in a study of blood T cell repertoires in COVID-19. Sequencing used immunoSEQ multiplex PCR; TCRdb keeps in-frame clones, though not all of them. Of approximately 210,000 clones listed, more than 75% were seen once; the top ten hold approximately 4%. Sequencing was carried out using peripheral blood. These TCRs come from a human donor in a cohort sampled during active COVID-19. Each CDR3 is given with its conserved first and last residue. A D gene is named only where the DNA matches it firmly. Where a row states a size, it is once, few, many or the class of an expanded clone; other rows omit it.

V gene	J gene	clone size	D gene	CDR3 DNA	CDR3 protein
TRBV5-4	TRBJ1-4	-	TRBD1	TGTGCCAGCAGCCAACAGGGGAGAAATGAAAAACTGTTTTTT	CASSQQGRNEKLFF
TRBV10-3	TRBJ2-7	-	-	TGTGCCACCGGGGGGCGGACCTACGAGCAGTACTTC	CATGGRTYEQYF
TRBV10-3	TRBJ2-7	-	-	TGTGCCATCAGTCCGGCGGCGGGGCCCTCCTACGAGCAGTACTTC	CAISPAAGPSYEQYF
TRBV3-1/TRBV3-2	TRBJ2-7	-	TRBD2	TGTGCCAGCAGCCAAGGGGGGACTACCTCTTGGGAGCAGTACTTC	CASSQGGTTSWEQYF
TRBV12-3/TRBV12-4	TRBJ2-1	once	TRBD1	TGTGCCAGCAGTGTACAGGGGGATGAGCAGTTCTTC	CASSVQGDEQFF
TRBV29-1	TRBJ1-4	-	-	TGCAGCGTTATCGTACAGCACAAAGGGGAGGGTGAAAAACTGTTTTTT	CSVIVQHKGEGEKLFF
TRBV7-8	TRBJ2-5	once	TRBD1	TGTGCCAGCAGCCGAGAAGGGACAGGGGGCGGGGAGACCCAGTACTTC	CASSREGTGGGETQYF
TRBV7-9	TRBJ1-5	-	TRBD1	TGTGCCAGCACCTTAGGGACAGGTGGCAATCAGCCCCAGCATTTT	CASTLGTGGNQPQHF
TRBV18	TRBJ2-2	-	-	TGTGCCAGCTCATCGGGAGCCCAGAACACCGGGGAGCTGTTTTTT	CASSSGAQNTGELFF
TRBV10-3	TRBJ2-1	-	TRBD1	TGTGCCATCAGTGACGACAGGGGATCCAATGAGCAGTTCTTC	CAISDDRGSNEQFF
TRBV28	TRBJ1-2	few	-	TGTGCCAGCAGTCCCATACGGGGGAATAACTATGGCTACACCTTC	CASSPIRGNNYGYTF
TRBV24-1	TRBJ2-1	once	TRBD2	TGTGCCACCTCTTCGGGACTAGCGCTCAATGAGCAGTTCTTC	CATSSGLALNEQFF
TRBV3-1/TRBV3-2	TRBJ1-1	-	-	TGTGCCAGCAGCCGGGCAGGGGTTACTGAAGCTTTCTTT	CASSRAGVTEAFF
TRBV11-2	TRBJ2-7	-	TRBD1	TGTGCCAGCAGACTACCCGGGACAGGGAGGGCCGAGCAGTACTTC	CASRLPGTGRAEQYF
TRBV19	TRBJ2-5	once	TRBD1	TGTGCCAGTACCGCCGGGACAGGGAAGGAGACCCAGTACTTC	CASTAGTGKETQYF
TRBV28	TRBJ2-2	-	-	TGTGCCAGCAAGGTGTATGGGGCCAACACCGGGGAGCTGTTTTTT	CASKVYGANTGELFF
TRBV19	TRBJ2-1	-	-	TGTGCCAGTAGTATAGCCCTAGGAGGATCCTACAATGAGCAGTTCTTC	CASSIALGGSYNEQFF
TRBV28	TRBJ2-2	-	TRBD2	TGTGCCAGCAGTTTCGCGGGAGCGAACACCGGGGAGCTGTTTTTT	CASSFAGANTGELFF
TRBV23-1	TRBJ2-5	once	TRBD2	TGCGCCCCTAGGGGACTAGCGCCTCCAAGATTTCCCCAGTACTTC	CAPRGLAPPRFPQYF
TRBV24-1	TRBJ2-5	once	TRBD1	TGTGCCACCAGTCGGGACAGGGGGCGCAAAGAGACCCAGTACTTC	CATSRDRGRKETQYF
TRBV2	TRBJ1-1	-	-	TGTGCCAGCAGTGGCCCGGAAGGGGGGGCTTTGAACACTGAAGCTTTCTTT	CASSGPEGGALNTEAFF
TRBV6-5	TRBJ2-1	-	-	TGTGCCAGCAGTTCAGGTCGGGAGCAGTTCTTC	CASSSGREQFF
TRBV14	TRBJ1-1	-	-	TGTGCCAGCGGAAGACAGGAGAACACTGAAGCTTTCTTT	CASGRQENTEAFF
TRBV27	TRBJ2-5	-	-	TGTGCCAGCAGTTTTAGTGGGACCCAGTACTTC	CASSFSGTQYF
TRBV18	TRBJ1-4	-	TRBD1	TGTGCCAGCTCACCACAGACAGGGGTTCTTAATGAAAAACTGTTTTTT	CASSPQTGVLNEKLFF
TRBV10-2	TRBJ2-7	-	TRBD1	TGCGCCATCGTGCCTCGACAGGGTACGGACTCTAGCCAGCACGAGCAGTACTTC	CAIVPRQGTDSSQHEQYF
TRBV6-5	TRBJ1-1	few	-	TGTGCCAGCAGCAACCTCCAGGGAAATACTGAAGCTTTCTTT	CASSNLQGNTEAFF
TRBV13	TRBJ2-2	-	TRBD1	TGTGCCAGCAGCGTCAAACAGGGGGCACGGACCGGGGAGCTGTTTTTT	CASSVKQGARTGELFF
TRBV6-5	TRBJ2-1	-	TRBD2	TGTGCCAGCAGTTGGAGCGGGAGTGGCAATGAGCAGTTCTTC	CASSWSGSGNEQFF
TRBV7-9	TRBJ1-4	few	-	TGTGCCAGCAGCTTGGGGGGAGGTGAAAAACTGTTTTTT	CASSLGGGEKLFF
TRBV6-5	TRBJ2-5	-	-	TGTGCCAGCATATCTAGTTGGGTGGAGACCCAGTACTTC	CASISSWVETQYF
TRBV9	TRBJ2-2	-	-	TGTGCCAGCAGCTTCGCGAACACCGGGGAGCTGTTTTTT	CASSFANTGELFF
TRBV7-2	TRBJ2-2	-	-	TGTGCCAGCAGCTTGGGGGACACTACCGGGGAGCTGTTTTTT	CASSLGDTTGELFF
TRBV6-1	TRBJ2-6	-	-	TGTGCCAGCAGTGAATCCTTCCTTGGGGCCAACGTCCTGACTTTC	CASSESFLGANVLTF
TRBV19	TRBJ1-1	-	-	TGTGCCAGTACCCCATCAGGTCGGGGGGTGAACACTGAAGCTTTCTTT	CASTPSGRGVNTEAFF
TRBV10-1	TRBJ2-3	once	-	TGCGCCAGCAGTGTGGACAGCCGGGGTACGCAGTATTTT	CASSVDSRGTQYF
TRBV30	TRBJ2-7	-	TRBD2	TGTGCCTGGAGTTCAGGACTTACTAGCGGGGGGACCTACGAGCAGTACTTC	CAWSSGLTSGGTYEQYF
TRBV7-6	TRBJ2-7	-	TRBD1	TGTGCCAGCAGCTTAGAACAGGGGGAGCAGTACTTC	CASSLEQGEQYF
TRBV24-1	TRBJ2-7	-	TRBD2	TGTGCCACCAGTGACTCTAGCGGACTACCCTACGAGCAGTACTTC	CATSDSSGLPYEQYF
TRBV5-6	TRBJ1-5	-	-	TGTGCCAGCAGCTTGGGAGGAGGGGATCAGCCCCAGCATTTT	CASSLGGGDQPQHF
TRBV4-2	TRBJ2-7	once	TRBD1	TGTGCCAGCAGCCAGGATGGGACAGGTACCTACGAGCAGTACTTC	CASSQDGTGTYEQYF
TRBV10-2	TRBJ2-1	-	-	TGCGCCAGCAGGGCTCCAGCCCAAGGAGGAGAGCAGTTCTTC	CASRAPAQGGEQFF
TRBV12-5	TRBJ2-5	-	-	TGTGCTAGTGGCTCCGGACTGGAGTGGGGAGAGACCCAGTACTTC	CASGSGLEWGETQYF
TRBV5-5	TRBJ2-7	-	-	TGTGCCAGCAGCTTTGGGGAGTCCTACGAGCAGTACTTC	CASSFGESYEQYF
TRBV11-2	TRBJ1-1	-	-	TGTGCCAGCAGCTTAGATCGGTGGGCCGTGATGACTGAAGCTTTCTTT	CASSLDRWAVMTEAFF
TRBV18	TRBJ2-7	few	-	TGTGCCAGCTCACCACTTCAGGGGGGCTACGAGCAGTACTTC	CASSPLQGGYEQYF
TRBV18	TRBJ2-7	-	-	TGTGCCAGCTCACCAGGACAGCCTGCTCAGTACTTC	CASSPGQPAQYF